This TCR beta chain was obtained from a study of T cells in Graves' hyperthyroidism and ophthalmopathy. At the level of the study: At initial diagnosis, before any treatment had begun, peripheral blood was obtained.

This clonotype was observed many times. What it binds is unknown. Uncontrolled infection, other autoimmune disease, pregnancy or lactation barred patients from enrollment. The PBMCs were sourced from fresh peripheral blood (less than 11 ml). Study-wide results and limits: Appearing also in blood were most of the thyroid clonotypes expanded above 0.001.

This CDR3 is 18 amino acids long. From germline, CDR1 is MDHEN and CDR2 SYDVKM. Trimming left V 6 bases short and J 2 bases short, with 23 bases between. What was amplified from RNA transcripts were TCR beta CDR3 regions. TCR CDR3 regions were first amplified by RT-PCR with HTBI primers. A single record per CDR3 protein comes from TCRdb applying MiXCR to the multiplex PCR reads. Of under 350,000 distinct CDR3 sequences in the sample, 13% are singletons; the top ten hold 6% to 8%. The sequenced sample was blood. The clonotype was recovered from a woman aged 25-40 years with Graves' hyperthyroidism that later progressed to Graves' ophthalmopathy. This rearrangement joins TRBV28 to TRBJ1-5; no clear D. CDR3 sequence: CASSQARPRGEGNQPQHF. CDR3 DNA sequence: TGTGCCAGCAGCCAGGCCAGGCCCCGGGGAGAAGGCAATCAGCCCCAGCATTTT.